This TCR beta chain was recovered during a study of CD8 T cells in ankylosing spondylitis. Study-level findings and limits: There were earlier reports of some motif variants in reactive arthritis synovial fluid and blood. Those disease-linked clones were CD8+; they were also relatively rare in peripheral blood. Reportedly, matched ankylosing spondylitis synovial fluid was significantly enriched for disease-linked clones. Seemingly characteristic of ankylosing spondylitis blood was a TCR beta motif consisting of about 8 highly homologous variants.

This clonotype showed up just a few times. Antigen: not known. CDR3 length: 14 residues. Looked up from germline, CDR1 is SEHNR and CDR2 is FQNEAQ (reference sequence). With 4 bases removed from V and 8 bases from J, the gap between germline ends came to 14 bases. TCRdb fed the 5' RACE reads into MiXCR, producing one record per CDR3 protein. Of about 340,000 distinct CDR3 sequences listed, roughly 8% are singletons. The material sequenced was blood, either unsorted or a sorted T cell fraction (not recorded which). This chain links TRBV7-9 with TRBJ1-4; D is undetermined. The origin of this receptor is a male donor with ankylosing spondylitis. DNA of the CDR3: TGTGCCAGCAGCTCGCCGGGCATAGGAGAAAAACTGTTTTTT. This encodes CASSSPGIGEKLFF.